This record looks at one TCR beta chain sequence and its context. The specificity of this receptor is unknown. There are no base qualities to consult, and no much larger clone falls within one base. The library was prepared using the immunoSEQ multiplex PCR assay. TCRdb mirrors the immuneACCESS table, restricted to in-frame sequences. Some clones are absent from its copies; in checked studies, under half trace to an unresolved V gene, and the reason for the others is unknown. Here the sample has some 87,000 clones; 84% occur a single time. The ten largest clones add up to roughly 12% of the sample. This record belongs to a study of control samples from healthy donors and cancer patients (dated by TCRdb to about 2020). Sequences were obtained from PBMCs. This sequence originates from a man between 60 and 70 years old with head and neck cancer.

The nucleotides are TGTGCCAGCAGCCTTGGGAGGGGAATGGGAAAACTGTTTTTT. The encoded protein is CASSLGRGMGKLFF. This chain is built from TRBV5-6 and TRBJ1-4, and possibly TRBD1, on 5 matching bases. V and J lose 4 bases and 10 bases, and a span of 17 bases separates them. The germline V gene specifies SGHDT as CDR1 and YYEEEE as CDR2. Its CDR3 holds 14 amino acids, cysteine through phenylalanine. Only the CDR3 portion is preserved as DNA: 42 bases, with reading frame beginning at the first base.